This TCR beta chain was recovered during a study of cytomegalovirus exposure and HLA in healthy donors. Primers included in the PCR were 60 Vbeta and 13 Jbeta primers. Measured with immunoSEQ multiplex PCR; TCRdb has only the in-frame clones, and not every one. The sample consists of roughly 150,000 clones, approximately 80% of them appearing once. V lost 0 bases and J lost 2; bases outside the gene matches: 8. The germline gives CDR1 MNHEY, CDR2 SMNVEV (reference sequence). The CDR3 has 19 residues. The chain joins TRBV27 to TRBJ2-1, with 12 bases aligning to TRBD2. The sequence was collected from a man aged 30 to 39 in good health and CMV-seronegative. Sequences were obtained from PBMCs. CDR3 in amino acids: CASSLSIPSGRDAYNEQFF. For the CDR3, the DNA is TGTGCCAGCAGTTTATCGATTCCTAGCGGGAGGGACGCCTACAATGAGCAGTTCTTC.